This T cell receptor beta chain appears in the sequencing data of a study of tumor-infiltrating lymphocytes in primary liver carcinoma. For the study at large: Surgical resection served as treatment for the primary liver carcinoma of these patients. Those enrolled were patients of both sexes, who were aged 30 to 69 years. Study-wide results and limits: Pairs comparing tumor with adjacent tissue or blood overlapped less than pairs drawn from tumor regions.

The CDR3 loop spans 15 amino acids. Looked up from germline, CDR1 is SGHAT and CDR2 is FQNNGV. TCR beta cDNA came from approximately 490 ng total RNA, primed with a constant-region primer. Sequencing libraries for TCR beta derived from three nested multiplex PCR rounds that used slightly modified ARM-PCR. Both of the initial two PCR rounds ran for 10 cycles and employed TRBV1-TRBV30 forward primers alongside a C-beta reverse primer. TCRdb reprocessed the multiplex PCR reads with MiXCR, giving one entry per CDR3 protein. In the table there are nearly 200,000 distinct CDR3 sequences, 65% of which are singletons. Out of unsorted whole blood came the blood RNA, and germline DNA was extracted as well. The researchers drew 3.5 to 4.5 milliliters of peripheral blood before surgery. In regard to this clonotype: What it binds is not known. A read error may produce the germline difference seen at one junction end.

V and J are TRBV11-2 and TRBJ2-3; 9 bases fit TRBD2. The receptor comes from a woman aged 60-75 years with primary liver carcinoma and hepatitis B virus infection. What was sequenced was peripheral blood. The CDR3 nucleotides read TGTGCTAGCAGCTTAATGCGGGGGGGCACAAACATGCAGTATTTT. Its translation: CASSLMRGGTNMQYF.